This passage covers 27 T cell receptor beta chains from one sample sequenced in a study of T cells in Graves' hyperthyroidism and ophthalmopathy. Amplification of TCR beta CDR3 regions used RNA as the template. During a first-round RT-PCR of the TCR CDR3, the HTBI primer set was used. TCRdb re-derived calls from the multiplex PCR reads in MiXCR, one entry per CDR3 protein. The sample lists over 500,000 distinct CDR3 sequences, 12% to 15% occurring once. Sequences were obtained from blood. The source of these receptors is a woman aged 40 to 50 with Graves' hyperthyroidism.

The chain joins TRBV10-3 to TRBJ2-7, with D perhaps matching TRBD1 or TRBD2 (5 bases each). Per the germline V gene, CDR1 is ENHRY and CDR2 is SYGVKD. V was pared by 0 bases and J by 7 bases, with 13 bases between. The CDR3 covers 14 residues. CDR3: CAISESGASGEQYF. The CDR3 DNA follows: TGTGCCATCAGTGAGTCCGGGGCGTCGGGTGAGCAGTACTTC.

This clonotype showed up many times. J is TRBJ1-1 and V is TRBV5-1; tentatively, D is TRBD1 (5 bases). Trimming removed 6 bases from V and 0 bases from J, with 12 bases in between. CDR1 and CDR2 (germline): SGHRS, YFSETQ. This CDR3 region has 14 residues. The CDR3 region has the DNA TGCGCCAGCACCCCCGGGGCAGTGAACACTGAAGCTTTCTTT. Amino acids: CASTPGAVNTEAFF.

This clonotype was seen ten or more times. The rearrangement joins TRBV3-1 to TRBJ1-1; perhaps TRBD1 as D (5 bases). Germline-derived CDR1 and CDR2 are LGHDT and YNNKEL (reference sequence). Trimming removed 6 bases at V and 1 base at J, with 9 bases between. CDR3 size: 13 residues. CDR3 nucleotides: TGTGCCAGCAGAAAGGGACCGAACACTGAAGCTTTCTTT. This codes for CASRKGPNTEAFF. The whole variable domain, remainder taken from reference TRBV3-1 and TRBJ1-1, is DTAVSQTPKYLVTQMGNDKSIKCEQNLGHDTMYWYKQDSKKFLKIMFSYNNKELIINETVPNRFSPKSPDKAHLNLHINSLELGDSAVYFCASRKGPNTEAFFGQGTRLTVV.

This clonotype was seen a few times. V gene TRBV29-1 combines with J gene TRBJ1-3; a possible D gene is TRBD1 (5 bases). CDR1 SQVTM and CDR2 ANQGSEA come from the germline V gene. V dropped 2 bases and J dropped 0 bases, with 11 bases sitting between them. The CDR3 contains 15 residues. The CDR3, as DNA: TGCAGCGTTGAACGGGGCGGGATCTCTGGAAACACCATATATTTT. As protein: CSVERGGISGNTIYF.

This clonotype was found many times. The rearrangement uses TRBV28 and TRBJ2-7, with TRBD1 matching over 7 bases. J was trimmed by 0 bases and V by 2 bases; bases with no gene match: 13. The CDR3 sequence is 18 residues long. The germline gives CDR1 MDHEN, CDR2 SYDVKM. The CDR3: CASSLGGSSGTASYEQYF. The CDR3 DNA is TGTGCCAGCAGTTTAGGAGGATCCTCCGGGACAGCCTCCTACGAGCAGTACTTC.

The chain joins TRBV9 to TRBJ1-6, with TRBD1 matching 9 bases. V lost 0 bases, J lost 5 bases, and 0 bases stayed unmatched. The CDR3 has 15 residues. Germline V CDR1 and CDR2: SGDLS, YYNGEE. The CDR3 is CASSVGTGDNSPLHF. The CDR3 coding sequence is TGTGCCAGCAGCGTAGGGACAGGGGATAATTCACCCCTCCACTTT.

This chain uses TRBV19 with TRBJ2-5; the D is unclear. Looked up from germline, CDR1 is LNHDA and CDR2 is SQIVND (reference sequence). V lost 2 bases, J lost 5 bases, and 9 bases lay in between. The CDR3 loop spans 13 amino acids. The CDR3: CASSIQTPETQYF. CDR3 coding DNA: TGTGCCAGTAGTATACAGACCCCTGAGACCCAGTACTTC.

This clonotype was observed once. This chain connects TRBV20-1 to TRBJ2-7; D is ambiguous. The germline gives CDR1 DFQATT, CDR2 SNEGSKA (reference sequence). CDR3 size: 13 residues. V dropped 6 bases and J dropped 2 bases, with 14 bases sitting between them. CDR3 sequence (DNA): TGCAGTGCCCCCTCAACAGCTACCTACGAGCAGTACTTC. Amino acid sequence: CSAPSTATYEQYF.

This clonotype was picked up a small number of times. The chain is built from TRBV6-1 and TRBJ1-4; D possibly corresponds to TRBD1 (5 bases). The germline gives CDR1 MNHNS, CDR2 SASEGT. CDR3 size: 15 residues. Trimming pared 6 bases from V and 6 bases from J, leaving 17 bases between. The CDR3 DNA reads as TGTGCCAGCAGCTACCTCAAGGGGTTGGATGAAAAACTGTTTTTT. It specifies CASSYLKGLDEKLFF.

This clonotype came up many times. The chain couples TRBV7-8 to TRBJ2-3; 9 positions agree with TRBD2. The CDR3 covers 17 residues. From germline, CDR1 is SGHVS and CDR2 FQNEAQ. Germline trimming cut 4 bases from V and 3 bases from J; bases unmatched to any gene: 11. The CDR3 sequence: CASSYGLAGIGTDTQYF. DNA for the CDR3: TGTGCCAGCAGCTACGGTCTAGCGGGAATTGGAACAGATACGCAGTATTTT.

The table lists this clonotype with many counts. The chain joins TRBV12-3 or TRBV12-4 to TRBJ2-5; D ambiguous. This CDR3 region has 13 residues. The V gene lost 2 bases and the J gene lost 12 bases, with 16 bases spanning the gap. The CDR3 bases are TGTGCCAGCAGTTTACAGAGTGAGAGTTATAAGTACTTC. Amino acid sequence: CASSLQSESYKYF.

The sample holds a few counts of this clonotype. The rearrangement links TRBV19 to TRBJ2-5; 9 positions agree with TRBD2. Germline V gives CDR1 LNHDA, CDR2 SQIVND (reference sequence). V dropped 0 bases and J dropped 5; count of bases not matched to a gene: 7. The CDR3 consists of 16 residues. The CDR3 DNA reads as TGTGCCAGTAGTATAGATGCGGGAGGGCCGATCGAGACCCAGTACTTC. Residues: CASSIDAGGPIETQYF.

This clonotype was seen only a few times. The chain carries TRBV6-2 or TRBV6-3 and TRBJ2-3; no clear D. Trimming removed 0 bases from V and 0 bases from J, with 19 bases in between. The CDR3 extends over 19 amino acids. Germline V gene data show CDR1 as MNHEY and CDR2 as SVGEGT. CDR3 loop: CASSYSGLELALSTDTQYF. The CDR3 DNA is TGTGCCAGCAGTTACTCGGGCCTGGAGCTCGCCCTTAGCACAGATACGCAGTATTTT.

This clonotype was recorded many times. The DNA of the CDR3 is TGTGCCAGCAGCCCTCCGGGGGGCAATGAGCAGTTCTTC. Amino acid sequence: CASSPPGGNEQFF. The chain links TRBV7-9 to TRBJ2-1; 7 nucleotides align to TRBD2. The CDR3 is 13 residues long. Trimming removed 5 bases from V and 6 bases from J; junction bases left unmatched: 4. Germline assignment: CDR1 SEHNR and CDR2 FQNEAQ (reference sequence).

The chain uses TRBV2 and TRBJ1-5, with 7 bases aligning to TRBD1. Germline V gene sequence: CDR1 SNHLY, CDR2 FYNNEI. This CDR3 spans 15 amino acids. Losses at the gene ends were 6 bases for V and 1 base for J; bases not matched to a gene: 6. CDR3: CASRTGRESNQPQHF. The CDR3 nucleotides are TGTGCCAGCAGGACAGGGAGGGAGAGCAATCAGCCCCAGCATTTT.

This CDR3 reads CASSLEVLAGGVYEQYF. CDR3 nucleotides: TGTGCCAGCAGCTTAGAGGTACTAGCGGGAGGAGTCTACGAGCAGTACTTC. The chain recombines TRBV13 with TRBJ2-7; 12 bases agree with TRBD2. Germline CDR1 and CDR2: PRHDT and FYEKMQ (reference sequence). Losses at the gene ends were 1 base for V and 3 bases for J; bases not matched to a gene: 7. CDR3 length: 17 amino acids.

The V gene is TRBV28, the J gene TRBJ1-5; no reliable D call. CDR1 is MDHEN and CDR2 is SYDVKM in the germline V gene. The CDR3 runs 13 residues. Trimming cost V 10 bases and J 4 bases, with 14 bases left between them. CDR3 amino acids: CATLRLRNQPQHF. The CDR3 DNA follows: TGTGCCACCCTCAGGTTAAGAAATCAGCCCCAGCATTTT.

This clonotype was seen a handful of times. This CDR3 is CAWSPQRGQGAHLSSGNTIYF. CDR3 DNA: TGTGCCTGGAGTCCTCAAAGGGGACAGGGGGCTCATCTATCATCTGGAAACACCATATATTTT. The chain combines TRBV30 with TRBJ1-3; 12 bases fit TRBD1. Germline-derived CDR1 and CDR2 are GTSNPN and SVGIG (reference sequence). This CDR3 is 21 amino acids long. V was clipped by 2 bases and J by 1 base; unmatched bases: 18.

This clonotype was observed many times. The genes are TRBV5-1 and TRBJ2-7; possibly TRBD2 for D (6 bases). There are 14 residues in the CDR3. Germline CDR1 and CDR2: SGHRS and YFSETQ. Trimming removed 3 bases at V and 6 bases at J, with 16 bases between. The CDR3 bases are TGCGCCAGCAGCTCCGGGGGAGCCGGGGGCGAGCAGTACTTC. Protein sequence: CASSSGGAGGEQYF.

At least ten counts were recorded for this clonotype. This chain joins TRBV6-1 and TRBJ2-6; the match to TRBD1 covers 7 bases. The CDR3 is made up of 17 amino acids. The germline V gene encodes CDR1 MNHNS and CDR2 SASEGT. V gave up 5 bases and J gave up 4 bases; unmatched junction bases: 11. This CDR3 reads CASSHIQGNPGANVLTF. Here the CDR3 DNA reads TGTGCCAGCAGTCATATACAGGGGAACCCCGGGGCCAACGTCCTGACTTTC.

The table lists this clonotype with many counts. The chain combines TRBV24-1 with TRBJ2-1, with a possible D match to TRBD2 (5 bases). V lost 2 bases and J lost 9, with 10 bases in between. The germline gives CDR1 KGHDR, CDR2 SFDVKD. The CDR3 covers 13 residues. The CDR3 is CATSDSDRGEQFF. The CDR3 DNA follows: TGTGCCACCAGTGATTCTGACCGGGGTGAGCAGTTCTTC.

Remarks on this clonotype: A clone one base away is much larger, so this may be a read error. The chain combines TRBV5-8 with TRBJ2-3; 7 bases agree with TRBD1. With V trimmed by 1 base and J by 1 base, 3 bases remained unmatched. The CDR3 consists of 15 residues. Germline assignment: CDR1 SGHTS and CDR2 YDEGEE. CDR3 amino acids: CASSLWQGGTDTQYF. The CDR3, as DNA: TGTGCCAGCAGCTTGTGGCAGGGGGGCACAGATACGCAGTATTTT.

Ten or more counts support this clonotype. V gene TRBV20-1 combines with J gene TRBJ2-3; D is ambiguous. In germline, CDR1 is DFQATT, CDR2 SNEGSKA (reference sequence). CDR3 length equals 10 residues. The V gene lost 7 bases and the J gene lost 6 bases, with 8 bases spanning the gap. Here the CDR3 reads CSGWADTQYF. The CDR3 nucleotides read TGCAGTGGTTGGGCGGATACGCAGTATTTT.

The table lists this clonotype with many counts. This chain uses TRBV7-3 with TRBJ2-3; 10 nucleotides match TRBD2. V shed 4 bases, J shed 3 bases, and the junction held 7 bases outside the gene matches. CDR3 length: 16 amino acids. Germline CDR1 SGHTA, CDR2 FQGTGA. The CDR3: CASSSDIAGGTDTQYF. Here the CDR3 DNA reads TGTGCCAGCAGCTCGGACATAGCGGGAGGAACAGATACGCAGTATTTT.

This clonotype was picked up many times. V and J are TRBV7-2 and TRBJ2-7, with D possibly being TRBD1 or TRBD2 (5 bases each). The V gene lost 0 bases and the J gene lost 5 bases, with 11 bases spanning the gap. CDR1 and CDR2 from the germline V gene are SGHTA and FQGNSA. There are 14 residues in the CDR3. The CDR3 spells CASSLALGVHEQYF. The CDR3 DNA follows: TGTGCCAGCAGCTTAGCGTTGGGGGTGCACGAGCAGTACTTC. Full variable domain (outside the CDR3, taken from reference TRBV7-2 and TRBJ2-7): GAGVSQSPSNKVTEKGKDVELRCDPISGHTALYWYRQSLGQGLEFLIYFQGNSAPDKSGLPSDRFSAERTGGSVSTLTIQRTQQEDSAVYLCASSLALGVHEQYFGPGTRLTVT.

Ten or more counts support this clonotype. The chain joins TRBV28 to TRBJ2-7; D may be TRBD1 or TRBD2 (5 bases each). This CDR3 comprises 14 residues. Trimming removed 5 bases at V and 2 bases at J, with 13 bases between. The germline CDR1 and CDR2 sequences are MDHEN and SYDVKM. CDR3 loop: CASSTGTEAYEQYF. CDR3 nucleotide sequence: TGTGCCAGCAGTACCGGGACGGAAGCCTACGAGCAGTACTTC. The full variable domain, with the rest looked up from reference TRBV28 and TRBJ2-7, is DVKVTQSSRYLVKRTGEKVFLECVQDMDHENMFWYRQDPGLGLRLIYFSYDVKMKEKGDIPEGYSVSREKKERFSLILESASTNQTSMYLCASSTGTEAYEQYFGPGTRLTVT.

This clonotype appeared many times. In nucleotides, the CDR3 is TGTGCCAGCAGTGAGGCCCCAGGAAGCTTCTACGAGCAGTACTTC. Amino acids: CASSEAPGSFYEQYF. The chain recombines TRBV5-5 with TRBJ2-7; no clear D. The V end lost 5 bases, the J end lost 3 bases, and 18 bases lay between the germline ends. CDR3 length: 15 residues. CDR1 and CDR2 (germline): SGHKS, YYEKEE (reference sequence). The entire variable domain, with the rest obtained from reference TRBV5-5 and TRBJ2-7, is as follows: DAGVTQSPTHLIKTRGQQVTLRCSPISGHKSVSWYQQVLGQGPQFIFQYYEKEERGRGNFPDRFSARQFPNYSSELNVNALLLGDSALYLCASSEAPGSFYEQYFGPGTRLTVT.